This section outlines one T cell receptor beta chain sequence together with its context. This clonotype was picked up a small number of times. Its specific antigen is unknown. No base-level quality is on record; no much larger clone is a single base apart. The sample comes from a study of early T cells in non-severe SARS-CoV-2 infection (dated by TCRdb to 2020 to 2023). In the study overall: Because TCR sequencing was done on bulk RNA from unsorted whole blood, the alpha and beta chains could not be paired.

The study was a case-control design nested within a healthcare worker cohort in London, UK, with weekly nasopharyngeal swab PCR tests and blood sampling. Healthcare workers were enrolled in the week of the UK lockdown, from 23 to 31 March 2020, and were followed every week for up to roughly 16 weeks. Deletion took 6 bases off V and 0 bases off J, with a span of 9 bases between the germline ends. Sequences MDHEN (CDR1) and SYDVKM (CDR2) are obtained from the germline V gene. The cysteine opens and the phenylalanine closes a CDR3 of 13 amino acids. The only DNA kept is the CDR3, 39 bases in frame from the first base. Libraries were built with 5' RACE. The data were produced on a NextSeq 500. In the TCR library protocol, unique molecular identifiers were attached to individual cDNA molecules to correct for PCR bias and sequencing error. Both TCR alpha and beta chains were sequenced, and tight co-correlation was observed between alpha and beta sequence abundances in each sample. On the authors' methods: Decombinator V4 was used to annotate TCR sequences for V gene, J gene and CDR3. Expanded TCRs were defined as changing significantly between any two time points under a Poisson model with p below 0.0001. TCR abundances were normalised to the total number of TCRs sequenced in each sample and reported as counts per million. TRAV1-2 paired with TRAJ12, TRAJ20 or TRAJ33 defined MAIT TCRs, while TRAV10 paired with TRAJ18 defined iNKT TCRs. VDJdb, accessed 1 November 2021, was searched for CMV, EBV and SARS-CoV-2 annotated TCRs, excluding TCRs annotated for multiple antigens. TCRdb reanalyzed the raw reads on its own, using fastp at Q25 for trimming and MiXCR for clone calling, and kept in-frame beta chains. Merged by CDR3 protein, the rows form single entries marked with the most common genes and DNA. TCRdb, not the authors, supplied the V and J calls. This sample is represented by around 71,000 distinct CDR3 sequences; 9% to 10% of them were singletons. The ten top clones hold around 15% of the sample.

The paper as a whole reports these results and caveats: VDJdb matching was skewed toward anti-spike CD8 responses, so virus-specific expansions were likely underestimated and private and CD4 specificities were missed.

The starting material was whole blood, obtained at baseline. This receptor was identified in an adult who was a healthcare worker with PCR-confirmed SARS-CoV-2 infection or an uninfected control (not recorded which). This sequence uses TRBV28 and TRBJ2-7, with the D gene not confidently named. The CDR3 protein is CASSVSFSYEQYF. The nucleotides read TGTGCCAGCAGCGTTAGTTTCTCCTACGAGCAGTACTTC.